The TCR beta chain under discussion was sequenced for a study of T-cell reconstitution after alpha-beta-depleted transplantation in children. The CDR3 runs to 17 residues. Trimming cost V 0 bases and J 0 bases, with 14 bases left between them. Per the germline V gene, CDR1 is MGHRA and CDR2 is YSYEKL. Unique molecular identifiers tagged the TCRbeta library. MiXCR, applied by TCRdb to the PCR reads, yields one record per CDR3 protein. The data show 640,000 or so distinct CDR3 sequences, around 17% seen once. This clonotype originated in a human donor who donated a stem cell graft to a child with acute myeloid leukemia. The sample here was PBMCs from the stem cell graft donor, taken from the stem cell graft. The chain recombines TRBV4-1 with TRBJ2-5; D uncertain. CDR3 residues: CASSQDSPGTYQETQYF. CDR3 in DNA: TGCGCCAGCAGCCAAGATAGTCCCGGAACGTACCAAGAGACCCAGTACTTC.